Presented here are 14 T cell receptor beta chains from one specimen sequenced in a study of Ad26.COV2.S vaccination and SARS-CoV-2 variants. Treatment described: some 19 received Ad26.COV2.S at low or high dose, single or two shots; roughly five received placebo; per-sample allocation not given. Samples analyzed were those drawn on day 63 after the first vaccine or placebo injection. Here immunoSEQ multiplex PCR was the method, and the copy in TCRdb shows in-frame clones only, minus some. This table has hundreds of thousands of clones, around nine tenths appearing once. This specimen was peripheral blood, taken in a trial of Ad26.COV2.S vaccine versus placebo. Receptors originate from a person aged 18-60 years who received the Ad26.COV2.S COVID-19 vaccine or a placebo.

The V gene is TRBV19, the J gene TRBJ2-7, with 7 bases identical to TRBD1. The CDR3 spans 13 residues. Trimming removed 9 bases from V and 4 bases from J; junction bases left unmatched: 9. Germline V gene lookup returns CDR1 LNHDA and CDR2 SQIVND (reference sequence). For the CDR3, the DNA is TGTGCCAGCGCACAGGGGAGTGGATACGAGCAGTACTTC. Translating gives CASAQGSGYEQYF.

The rearrangement uses TRBV7-2 and TRBJ2-7, with 11 bases fitting TRBD1. The germline V gene has CDR1 SGHTA and CDR2 FQGNSA. Trimming took 2 bases from V and 3 from J; bases not matched to a gene: 9. The CDR3 contains 17 residues. The CDR3 sequence is CASSLRDPGTGGYEQYF. The CDR3 region has the DNA TGTGCCAGCAGCTTAAGGGACCCCGGGACAGGGGGCTACGAGCAGTACTTC.

This rearrangement joins TRBV7-8 to TRBJ2-7; tentatively, D is TRBD1 (5 bases). Germline lookup yields CDR1 SGHVS and CDR2 FQNEAQ. V dropped 5 bases and J dropped 3 bases, with 8 bases sitting between them. This CDR3 has 12 residues. The DNA of the CDR3 is TGTGCCAGCAGCCATGACAGCTACGAGCAGTACTTC. Translated, it gives CASSHDSYEQYF.

This chain uses TRBV5-1 with TRBJ2-1; 10 nucleotides line up with TRBD2. From germline, CDR1 is SGHRS and CDR2 YFSETQ. The ends lost 0 bases at V and 7 bases at J; junction bases unmatched: 7. The CDR3 loop spans 16 amino acids. CDR3 in DNA: TGCGCCAGCAGCTTGGGGGCTAGCGGGAGCGTAAATGAGCAGTTCTTC. Translating it yields CASSLGASGSVNEQFF. The full variable domain, rest sourced from reference TRBV5-1 and TRBJ2-1, is KAGVTQTPRYLIKTRGQQVTLSCSPISGHRSVSWYQQTPGQGLQFLFEYFSETQRNKGNFPGRFSGRQFSNSRSEMNVSTLELGDSALYLCASSLGASGSVNEQFFGPGTRLTVL.

With regard to this clone: The same CDR3 is also encoded by other DNA sequences in this sample. The rearrangement joins TRBV3-1 (or the pseudogene TRBV3-2) to TRBJ2-7, with TRBD2 matching over 12 bases. In germline, CDR1 is LGHDT, CDR2 YNNKEL (reference sequence). V shed 1 base and J 3 bases; nucleotides not matched to a gene: 1. The CDR3 has 15 residues. The CDR3 region is CASSQGLAGVYEQYF. CDR3 nucleotides: TGTGCCAGCAGCCAAGGACTAGCGGGAGTCTACGAGCAGTACTTC.

The chain couples TRBV11-1 to TRBJ2-2; D could derive from TRBD1 or TRBD2 (7 bases each). Germline V gene sequence: CDR1 SGHAT, CDR2 FQDESV (reference sequence). CDR3 length: 16 residues. V gave up 6 bases and J gave up 3 bases, with 17 bases separating them. In nucleotides, the CDR3 is TGTGCCAGCAGTAGGGGAGGGGGCGCGGACACCGGGGAGCTGTTTTTT. Amino acid sequence: CASSRGGGADTGELFF.

This chain links TRBV4-1 with TRBJ1-5; D possibly corresponds to TRBD1 (6 bases). Trimming pared 4 bases from V and 5 bases from J, leaving 15 bases between. CDR1 is MGHRA and CDR2 is YSYEKL in the germline V gene. The CDR3 contains 15 residues. The DNA of the CDR3 is TGCGCCAGCAGCCCTAAGACAGGTCCCCATCAGCCCCAGCATTTT. Its protein is CASSPKTGPHQPQHF.

This chain uses TRBV19 with TRBJ1-1; D gene ambiguous. The CDR3 extends over 13 amino acids. From germline, CDR1 is LNHDA and CDR2 SQIVND (reference sequence). Trimming removed 7 bases from V and 5 bases from J, with 14 bases in between. Here the CDR3 DNA reads TGTGCCAGTAATCTCGACCCCGGAACTGAAGCTTTCTTT. Protein sequence: CASNLDPGTEAFF.

The genes are TRBV10-3 and TRBJ2-1; D gene ambiguous. The germline CDR1 and CDR2 sequences are ENHRY and SYGVKD. CDR3 length equals 14 residues. The V end lost 2 bases, the J end lost 7 bases, and 12 bases lay between the germline ends. Here the CDR3 DNA reads TGTGCCATCAGTGAGATGGAGTCAGGTAATGAGCAGTTCTTC. Encoded protein: CAISEMESGNEQFF.

The genes are TRBV5-1 and TRBJ1-2, with 7 bases lining up with TRBD1. This CDR3 has 12 amino acids. Germline V gene data show CDR1 as SGHRS and CDR2 as YFSETQ. Trimming removed 5 bases from V and 5 bases from J; junction bases left unmatched: 3. Here the CDR3 DNA reads TGCGCCAGCAGAGGGGGCGCTTATGGCTACACCTTC. This gives the protein CASRGGAYGYTF. Full variable domain (outside the CDR3, taken from reference TRBV5-1 and TRBJ1-2): KAGVTQTPRYLIKTRGQQVTLSCSPISGHRSVSWYQQTPGQGLQFLFEYFSETQRNKGNFPGRFSGRQFSNSRSEMNVSTLELGDSALYLCASRGGAYGYTFGSGTRLTVV.

The chain links TRBV10-3 to TRBJ2-2; maybe TRBD2 (6 bases). V gave up 0 bases and J gave up 3 bases, with 8 bases separating them. CDR1 is ENHRY and CDR2 is SYGVKD in the germline V gene. The CDR3 contains 15 residues. The CDR3 bases are TGTGCCATCAGTGAGTCCGGGACTCACACCGGGGAGCTGTTTTTT. Protein sequence: CAISESGTHTGELFF.

The V call is TRBV2, the J call TRBJ2-1, with a possible D match to TRBD2 (5 bases). Germline loops: CDR1 SNHLY, CDR2 FYNNEI. CDR3 size: 13 residues. Trimming pared 3 bases from V and 8 bases from J, leaving 11 bases between. CDR3 protein: CASSEASMDEQFF. CDR3 bases: TGTGCCAGCAGTGAGGCTAGCATGGATGAGCAGTTCTTC.

The V call is TRBV18, the J call TRBJ1-1; unclear D gene. Germline V lookup: CDR1 KGHSH, CDR2 LQKENI. The germline V and J ends were trimmed by 0 bases and 5 bases, with 13 bases remaining between them. The CDR3 loop spans 15 amino acids. Here the CDR3 DNA reads TGTGCCAGCTCACCACCGGAGGCAGGAGGAACTGAAGCTTTCTTT. Translation gives CASSPPEAGGTEAFF.

The chain couples TRBV19 to TRBJ2-6; D ambiguous. Trimming removed 4 bases from V and 0 bases from J, with 10 bases in between. The CDR3 consists of 16 residues. Germline V gene sequence: CDR1 LNHDA, CDR2 SQIVND (reference sequence). CDR3 sequence: CASSTSRNSGANVLTF. CDR3 DNA sequence: TGTGCCAGTAGTACCAGTAGGAACTCTGGGGCCAACGTCCTGACTTTC. Combining the CDR3 with reference TRBV19 and TRBJ2-6 gives the whole variable domain DGGITQSPKYLFRKEGQNVTLSCEQNLNHDAMYWYRQDPGQGLRLIYYSQIVNDFQKGDIAEGYSVSREKKESFPLTVTSAQKNPTAFYLCASSTSRNSGANVLTFGAGSRLTVL.